This T cell receptor beta chain was identified during a study of blood T cell repertoires in COVID-19. The germline gives CDR1 SGHNT, CDR2 YYREEE (reference sequence). The CDR3 totals 16 residues. V lost 3 bases and J lost 2, with 16 bases in between. The protocol was immunoSEQ multiplex PCR, while the TCRdb copy is restricted to in-frame clones and leaves out a portion. Seen here are 40,000 to 50,000 clones, 81% observed once, and the top ten hold 30% to 45%. The V gene is TRBV5-4, the J gene TRBJ2-3; D might be TRBD2 (7 bases). This receptor was taken from a man in his forties with active or convalescent COVID-19. The sample taken for sequencing was peripheral blood. The CDR3 bases are TGTGCCAGCAGCTGGGGGGGCGGAGTCTTCACAGATACGCAGTATTTT. The encoded protein is CASSWGGGVFTDTQYF.